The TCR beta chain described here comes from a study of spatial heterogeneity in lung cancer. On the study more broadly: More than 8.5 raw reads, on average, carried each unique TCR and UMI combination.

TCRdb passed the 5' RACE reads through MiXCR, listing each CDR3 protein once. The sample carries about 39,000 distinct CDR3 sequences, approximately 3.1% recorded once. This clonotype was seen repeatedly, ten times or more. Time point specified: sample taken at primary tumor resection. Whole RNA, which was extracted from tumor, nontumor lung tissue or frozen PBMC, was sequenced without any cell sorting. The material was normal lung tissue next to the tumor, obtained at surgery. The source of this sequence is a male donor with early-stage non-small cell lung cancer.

The chain's CDR3 is CASSLVGSDEQFF. In nucleotides, the CDR3 is TGTGCCAGCAGCTTAGTAGGGTCCGATGAGCAGTTCTTC. This sequence joins TRBV13 and TRBJ2-1; D is unresolved. The CDR3 is 13 residues long. CDR1 is PRHDT, CDR2 FYEKMQ, per germline (reference sequence). V was trimmed by 1 base and J by 8 bases, leaving 9 bases between them.